These 20 T cell receptor beta chains originate from one sample sequenced in a study of T-cell memory formation after mild COVID-19 (dated by TCRdb to about 2021). To prepare the library, 5' RACE was applied. TCRdb shows the sequencer as Illumina NovaSeq 6000. TCRdb cleaned the public reads at Q25 with fastp, built clones with MiXCR and kept in-frame beta chains. Rows are unified per CDR3 protein, each entry keeping the most common DNA and genes. For this sample the table gives around 180,000 distinct CDR3 sequences, of which 16% were detected only once. The top ten clonotypes cover 2% to 2.5% of the sample. Material: PBMCs or a T cell subset sorted from them (not recorded which). The source is an adult woman who had mild COVID-19 (a few samples of this study predate the infection). The sample titles of this study are shuffled in the database, so cell type and time point are left out; the donor was told from shared clones.

This clonotype was observed a few times. V and J are TRBV7-2 and TRBJ2-3; 12 positions agree with TRBD2. The CDR3 length is 18 residues. Germline V lookup: CDR1 SGHTA, CDR2 FQGNSA. The V segment lost 5 bases and the J segment 0 bases; nucleotides outside the gene matches: 9. CDR3 region: CASSALAGGSISTDTQYF. The CDR3 coding sequence is TGTGCCAGCAGCGCTCTAGCGGGGGGGTCCATTAGCACAGATACGCAGTATTTT.

This clonotype has at least ten counts. The chain is built from TRBV7-9 and TRBJ2-3, with D unresolved. Looked up from germline, CDR1 is SEHNR and CDR2 is FQNEAQ (reference sequence). V shed 5 bases and J shed 1 base, with 10 bases lying between them. This CDR3 comprises 14 residues. The DNA of the CDR3 is TGTGCCAGCAGCCTAACGGACCGCACAGATACGCAGTATTTT. Protein product: CASSLTDRTDTQYF.

The V gene is TRBV3-1, the J gene TRBJ1-1; TRBD1 agrees at 7 bases. Germline assignment: CDR1 LGHDT and CDR2 YNNKEL (reference sequence). The junction had 15 bases not matched to a gene; V was cut back by 5 bases and J by 6 bases. This CDR3 comprises 16 residues. The CDR3 nucleotides are TGTGCCAGCAGCTTAACCGGGACAGCCAACACCGCTGAAGCTTTCTTT. This sequence encodes CASSLTGTANTAEAFF.

This chain connects TRBV24-1 to TRBJ2-1; 9 bases are a match to TRBD2. This CDR3 is built from 18 residues. V shed 2 bases and J 5 bases; nucleotides not matched to a gene: 12. Germline V gene sequence: CDR1 KGHDR, CDR2 SFDVKD. Here the CDR3 reads CATSDSSFSGSSHNEQFF. The DNA for the CDR3 is TGTGCCACCAGTGATTCTTCGTTTAGCGGGAGTTCGCACAATGAGCAGTTCTTC.

The genes are TRBV6-2 or TRBV6-3 and TRBJ1-5; D possibly corresponds to TRBD1 (5 bases). Germline CDR1 and CDR2: MNHEY and SVGEGT. The CDR3 runs to 13 residues. V was shortened by 8 bases and J by 1 base, with 9 bases between the two germline ends. CDR3 nucleotides: TGTGCCAGCTGCCGGGACAGCAATCAGCCCCAGCATTTT. This translates into CASCRDSNQPQHF.

There are a few counts of this clonotype. This chain connects TRBV9 to TRBJ1-1; tentative D call: TRBD1 (5 bases). The CDR3 is made up of 15 amino acids. Per the germline V gene, CDR1 is SGDLS and CDR2 is YYNGEE. Trimming cost V 2 bases and J 6 bases, with 17 bases left between them. CDR3 DNA sequence: TGTGCCAGCAGCGTCTCCCCCGGACATAGTGCTGAAGCTTTCTTT. It specifies CASSVSPGHSAEAFF.

There are a few counts of this clonotype. The chain combines TRBV5-1 with TRBJ2-2, with D possibly matching TRBD2 (6 bases). Germline-derived CDR1 and CDR2 are SGHRS and YFSETQ. The CDR3 sequence is 15 residues long. V gave up 1 base and J gave up 4 bases, with 11 bases separating them. CDR3 bases: TGCGCCAGCAGCTTGCGCGGGATGGGCACCGGGGAGCTGTTTTTT. Its translation is CASSLRGMGTGELFF.

The chain joins TRBV6-5 to TRBJ1-3; D might be TRBD1 (5 bases). The CDR3 length is 15 residues. Germline V gene lookup returns CDR1 MNHEY and CDR2 SVGAGI. The V gene lost 0 bases and the J gene lost 5 bases, with 11 bases spanning the gap. DNA of the CDR3: TGTGCCAGCAGTTACTCGGGGGACGGTAGAAACACCATATATTTT. This codes for CASSYSGDGRNTIYF.

In this sample, this clonotype turned up a few times. This chain uses TRBV6-5 with TRBJ2-7, with TRBD2 matching over 7 bases. This CDR3 is built from 15 residues. Unmatched junction bases numbered 14, after V lost 5 bases and J lost 7 bases. The germline V gene has CDR1 MNHEY and CDR2 SVGAGI. The CDR3 bases are TGTGCCAGCAGTCCCCTGGGGGGAGGGAAGAGGGAGCAGTACTTC. It yields the protein CASSPLGGGKREQYF.

J is TRBJ2-7 and V is TRBV4-1, with D maybe TRBD1 (5 bases). In germline, CDR1 is MGHRA, CDR2 YSYEKL. Trimming pared 3 bases from V and 0 bases from J, leaving 12 bases between. This CDR3 is 15 amino acids long. This CDR3 is CASSQPQGISYEQYF. The CDR3 DNA sequence: TGCGCCAGCAGCCAGCCTCAGGGCATCTCCTACGAGCAGTACTTC.

The sample holds a few counts of this clonotype. The chain combines TRBV10-3 with TRBJ2-2, with TRBD2 matching over 8 bases. V lost 11 bases, J lost 4 bases, and 9 bases stayed unmatched. In germline, CDR1 is ENHRY, CDR2 SYGVKD. The CDR3 loop spans 14 amino acids. CDR3 protein: CAVGGATSTGELFF. Here the CDR3 DNA reads TGTGCCGTCGGGGGGGCCACCTCCACCGGGGAGCTGTTTTTT.

The chain is built from TRBV5-1 and TRBJ2-2; TRBD2 matches 13 bases. The CDR3 runs 16 residues. CDR1 is SGHRS, CDR2 YFSETQ, per germline. V gave up 6 bases and J gave up 7 bases; unmatched junction bases: 9. This CDR3 is CASTSDGLAGVGELFF. CDR3 sequence (DNA): TGCGCCAGCACCAGCGATGGACTAGCGGGGGTCGGGGAGCTGTTTTTT. Drawing the rest from reference TRBV5-1 and TRBJ2-2, the complete variable domain is KAGVTQTPRYLIKTRGQQVTLSCSPISGHRSVSWYQQTPGQGLQFLFEYFSETQRNKGNFPGRFSGRQFSNSRSEMNVSTLELGDSALYLCASTSDGLAGVGELFFGEGSRLTVL.

This chain uses TRBV2 with TRBJ2-2; D is uncertain. Germline CDR1 SNHLY, CDR2 FYNNEI. The CDR3 is 15 amino acids. Between the trimmed V and J ends, which lost 2 bases and 1 base, there was a span of 8 bases. The chain's CDR3 is CASSERQVNTGELFF. The CDR3 DNA is TGTGCCAGCAGTGAAAGGCAGGTGAACACCGGGGAGCTGTTTTTT.

This clonotype appeared a few times. This chain uses TRBV7-8 with TRBJ1-4, with D unclear. Germline lookup yields CDR1 SGHVS and CDR2 FQNEAQ. Trimming left V 0 bases short and J 8 bases short, with 19 bases between. This CDR3 has 17 amino acids. The CDR3 DNA is TGTGCCAGCAGCTTAGCGTCCCTCCAATCCTTTAGCGAAAAACTGTTTTTT. This gives the protein CASSLASLQSFSEKLFF.

This clonotype came up a few times. The genes are TRBV7-9 and TRBJ2-5; weak D call: TRBD2 (6 bases). Looked up from germline, CDR1 is SEHNR and CDR2 is FQNEAQ (reference sequence). Trimming left V 5 bases short and J 5 bases short, with 15 bases between. This CDR3 is 14 amino acids long. CDR3: CASSPGGPGETQYF. CDR3 DNA sequence: TGTGCCAGCAGCCCCGGAGGGCCGGGGGAGACCCAGTACTTC.

There are a few counts of this clonotype. The rearrangement uses TRBV5-1 and TRBJ1-3; D unresolved. Germline lookup yields CDR1 SGHRS and CDR2 YFSETQ. CDR3 size: 15 residues. With 0 bases removed from V and 4 bases from J, the gap between germline ends came to 11 bases. The CDR3 DNA reads as TGCGCCAGCAGCTTGGCCTCCGCAGAAGGAAACACCATATATTTT. It encodes CASSLASAEGNTIYF.

This clonotype was counted between two and nine times. The chain uses TRBV5-5 and TRBJ1-4, with D unclear. The germline V gene has CDR1 SGHKS and CDR2 YYEKEE (reference sequence). The ends were cut back, 3 bases at V and 4 bases at J, with 10 bases in the middle. The CDR3 is made up of 14 amino acids. This CDR3 is CASSSLAFNEKLFF. CDR3 DNA: TGTGCCAGCAGCTCCTTGGCCTTTAATGAAAAACTGTTTTTT.

DNA of the CDR3: TGTGCCAGCAGCCGCTCGGGAGCGGGGGCCTCCTCCTACAATGAGCAGTTCTTC. Translating it yields CASSRSGAGASSYNEQFF. V and J are TRBV7-9 and TRBJ2-1; the match to TRBD2 covers 8 bases. The CDR3 runs 18 residues. V trimming: 5 bases; J trimming: 0 bases; junction bases outside the gene matches: 12. Germline V gene sequence: CDR1 SEHNR, CDR2 FQNEAQ (reference sequence).

The chain carries TRBV12-3 or TRBV12-4 and TRBJ2-7; 10 positions agree with TRBD2. The CDR3 runs 14 residues. V shed 6 bases, J shed 2 bases, and the junction held 4 bases outside the gene matches. The CDR3 loop is CASSLSGRTYEQYF. For the CDR3, the DNA is TGTGCCAGCAGCCTTAGCGGGAGGACCTACGAGCAGTACTTC.

The chain has TRBV9 and TRBJ1-2; D uncertain. V lost 2 bases and J lost 4, with 12 bases in between. Germline values: CDR1 SGDLS, CDR2 YYNGEE. The CDR3 spans 14 residues. The CDR3 region has the DNA TGTGCCAGCAGCGTGGGCACAGAGATCTATGGCTACACCTTC. Protein sequence: CASSVGTEIYGYTF. The variable domain in full, with the rest retrieved from reference TRBV9 and TRBJ1-2, is DSGVTQTPKHLITATGQRVTLRCSPRSGDLSVYWYQQSLDQGLQFLIQYYNGEERAKGNILERFSAQQFPDLHSELNLSSLELGDSALYFCASSVGTEIYGYTFGSGTRLTVV.